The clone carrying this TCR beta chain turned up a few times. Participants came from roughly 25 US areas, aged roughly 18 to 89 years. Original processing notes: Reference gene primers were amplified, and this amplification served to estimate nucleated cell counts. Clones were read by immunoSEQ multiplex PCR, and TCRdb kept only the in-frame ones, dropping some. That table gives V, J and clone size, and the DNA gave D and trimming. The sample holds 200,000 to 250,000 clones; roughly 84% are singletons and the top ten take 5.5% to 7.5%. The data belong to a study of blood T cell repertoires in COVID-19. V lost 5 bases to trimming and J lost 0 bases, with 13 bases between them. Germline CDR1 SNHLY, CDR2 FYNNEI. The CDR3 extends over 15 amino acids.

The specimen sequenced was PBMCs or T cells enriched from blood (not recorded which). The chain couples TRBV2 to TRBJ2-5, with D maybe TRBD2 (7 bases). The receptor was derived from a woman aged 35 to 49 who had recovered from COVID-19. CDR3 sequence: CASSKERDNQETQYF. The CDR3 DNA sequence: TGTGCCAGCAGTAAGGAGCGGGACAACCAAGAGACCCAGTACTTC.